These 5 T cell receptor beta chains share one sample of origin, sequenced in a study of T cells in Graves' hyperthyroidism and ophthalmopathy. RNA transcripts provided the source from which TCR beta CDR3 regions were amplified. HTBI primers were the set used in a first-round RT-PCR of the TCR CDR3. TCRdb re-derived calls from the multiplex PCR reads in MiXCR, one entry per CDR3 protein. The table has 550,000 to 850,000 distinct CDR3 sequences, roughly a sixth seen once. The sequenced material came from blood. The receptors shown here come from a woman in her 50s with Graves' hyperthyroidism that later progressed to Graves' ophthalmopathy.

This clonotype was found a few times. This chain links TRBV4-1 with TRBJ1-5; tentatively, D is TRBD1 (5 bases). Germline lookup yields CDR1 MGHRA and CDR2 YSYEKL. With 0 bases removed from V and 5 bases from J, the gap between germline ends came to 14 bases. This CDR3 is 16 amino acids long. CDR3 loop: CASSQDPQAPDQPQHF. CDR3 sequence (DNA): TGCGCCAGCAGCCAAGATCCACAGGCCCCCGATCAGCCCCAGCATTTT.

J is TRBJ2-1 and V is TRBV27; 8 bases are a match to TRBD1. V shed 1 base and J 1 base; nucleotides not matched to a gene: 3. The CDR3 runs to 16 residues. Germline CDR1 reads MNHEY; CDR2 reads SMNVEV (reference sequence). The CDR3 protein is CASSLYHRGSYNEQFF. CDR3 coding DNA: TGTGCCAGCAGTTTATATCACAGGGGGTCCTACAATGAGCAGTTCTTC.

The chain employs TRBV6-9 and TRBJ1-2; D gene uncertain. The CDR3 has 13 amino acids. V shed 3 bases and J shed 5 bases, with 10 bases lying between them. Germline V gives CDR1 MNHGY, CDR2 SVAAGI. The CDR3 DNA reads TGTGCCAGCAGTTACTTTCCCCAATATGGCTACACCTTC. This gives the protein CASSYFPQYGYTF.

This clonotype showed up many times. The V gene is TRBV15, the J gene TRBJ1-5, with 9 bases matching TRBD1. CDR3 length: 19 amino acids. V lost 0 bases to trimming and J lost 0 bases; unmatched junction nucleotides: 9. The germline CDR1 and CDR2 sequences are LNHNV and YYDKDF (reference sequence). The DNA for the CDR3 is TGTGCCACCAGCAGAGATCGCCGGGGACAGGGCCTTAGCAATCAGCCCCAGCATTTT. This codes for CATSRDRRGQGLSNQPQHF.

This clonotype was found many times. CDR3 residues: CSATVQAHEQFF. CDR3 nucleotides: TGCAGTGCTACCGTCCAAGCGCATGAGCAGTTCTTC. The chain carries TRBV20-1 and TRBJ2-1; D is undetermined. CDR3 size: 12 residues. Trimming removed 4 bases from V and 8 bases from J, with 12 bases in between. Germline CDR1 DFQATT, CDR2 SNEGSKA (reference sequence).